Listed below are T cell receptor beta chains from one sample, sequenced in a study of blood T cell repertoires in COVID-19. The repertoire was sequenced with immunoSEQ multiplex PCR; TCRdb's copy has only in-frame clones and lacks some. The sample holds about 210,000 clones, more than 70% seen once. What was sequenced was peripheral blood. All receptors derive from a man aged 45-65 years with active or convalescent COVID-19. CDR3s include the opening cysteine and the closing phenylalanine or tryptophan. Fields, in order: clone size, D gene, J gene, V gene, CDR3 protein, CDR3 DNA. The D gene is left open where the match is weak. The listing skips clone size in some rows; elsewhere it reads once, few, many or a size class.

clone size: few; D gene: TRBD1; J gene: TRBJ2-7; V gene: TRBV19; CDR3 protein: CASSTFSGTESYEQYF; CDR3 DNA: TGTGCCAGTAGTACATTCTCCGGGACAGAGTCCTACGAGCAGTACTTC
clone size: -; D gene: TRBD1; J gene: TRBJ1-4; V gene: TRBV10-3; CDR3 protein: CAISPSPGTVATEKLFF; CDR3 DNA: TGTGCCATCAGCCCTAGTCCCGGGACAGTGGCGACTGAAAAACTGTTTTTT
clone size: -; D gene: -; J gene: TRBJ1-2; V gene: TRBV9; CDR3 protein: CASSVGQGANYGYTF; CDR3 DNA: TGTGCCAGCAGCGTAGGCCAGGGCGCTAACTATGGCTACACCTTC
clone size: -; D gene: -; J gene: TRBJ2-6; V gene: TRBV19; CDR3 protein: CASTRGSGANVLTF; CDR3 DNA: TGTGCCAGCACAAGGGGCTCTGGGGCCAACGTCCTGACTTTC
clone size: -; D gene: TRBD1; J gene: TRBJ1-2; V gene: TRBV19; CDR3 protein: CASSIGGQGNYGYTF; CDR3 DNA: TGTGCCAGTAGTATCGGAGGACAGGGGAACTATGGCTACACCTTC
clone size: -; D gene: -; J gene: TRBJ1-1; V gene: TRBV5-1; CDR3 protein: CASRWAENTEAFF; CDR3 DNA: TGCGCCAGCAGGTGGGCAGAAAACACTGAAGCTTTCTTT
clone size: -; D gene: -; J gene: TRBJ1-2; V gene: TRBV30; CDR3 protein: CAWRGGNYGYTF; CDR3 DNA: TGTGCCTGGAGGGGGGGGAACTATGGCTACACCTTC
clone size: -; D gene: TRBD2; J gene: TRBJ2-1; V gene: TRBV24-1; CDR3 protein: CATSTASGDNEQFF; CDR3 DNA: TGTGCCACCAGTACGGCTAGCGGGGACAATGAGCAGTTCTTC
clone size: -; D gene: -; J gene: TRBJ2-7; V gene: TRBV2; CDR3 protein: CASSGGTVSYEQYF; CDR3 DNA: TGTGCCAGCAGTGGCGGGACAGTCAGCTACGAGCAGTACTTC
clone size: -; D gene: -; J gene: TRBJ1-2; V gene: TRBV11-2; CDR3 protein: CASSLDPRGTGDGYTF; CDR3 DNA: TGTGCCAGCAGCTTAGATCCCCGGGGTACGGGCGATGGCTACACCTTC
clone size: -; D gene: TRBD1; J gene: TRBJ1-2; V gene: TRBV30; CDR3 protein: CAWSVMRGHGYTF; CDR3 DNA: TGTGCCTGGAGTGTAATGAGGGGGCATGGCTACACCTTC
clone size: few; D gene: TRBD2; J gene: TRBJ2-2; V gene: TRBV29-1; CDR3 protein: CSGGRAGTGELFF; CDR3 DNA: TGCAGCGGCGGGAGGGCCGGCACCGGGGAGCTGTTTTTT
clone size: once; D gene: TRBD1; J gene: TRBJ1-1; V gene: TRBV7-9; CDR3 protein: CASSLADRAAGTEAFF; CDR3 DNA: TGTGCCAGCAGCTTAGCGGACAGGGCCGCTGGCACTGAAGCTTTCTTT
clone size: -; D gene: -; J gene: TRBJ2-1; V gene: TRBV12-3/TRBV12-4; CDR3 protein: CASRAGPYNEQFF; CDR3 DNA: TGTGCCAGCAGGGCGGGGCCGTACAATGAGCAGTTCTTC
clone size: -; D gene: TRBD2; J gene: TRBJ2-1; V gene: TRBV5-6; CDR3 protein: CASSLWASGTYNEQFF; CDR3 DNA: TGTGCCAGCAGCTTGTGGGCTAGCGGGACTTACAATGAGCAGTTCTTC
clone size: many; D gene: TRBD1; J gene: TRBJ2-2; V gene: TRBV4-1; CDR3 protein: CASSAGTVTGELFF; CDR3 DNA: TGCGCCAGCAGCGCCGGGACAGTTACCGGGGAGCTGTTTTTT
clone size: -; D gene: -; J gene: TRBJ1-1; V gene: TRBV28; CDR3 protein: CASSSAQGLGPGDTEAFF; CDR3 DNA: TGTGCCAGCAGTTCCGCGCAGGGTCTGGGCCCGGGGGACACTGAAGCTTTCTTT
clone size: -; D gene: -; J gene: TRBJ1-6; V gene: TRBV10-2; CDR3 protein: CASSEPGGNSPLHF; CDR3 DNA: TGCGCCAGCAGTGAGCCGGGAGGTAATTCACCCCTCCACTTT
clone size: -; D gene: -; J gene: TRBJ2-7; V gene: TRBV6-5; CDR3 protein: CASSPGVYEQYF; CDR3 DNA: TGTGCCAGCAGCCCGGGTGTCTACGAGCAGTACTTC
clone size: -; D gene: -; J gene: TRBJ2-6; V gene: TRBV2; CDR3 protein: CASSSTGSSGANVLTF; CDR3 DNA: TGTGCCAGCAGTTCTACAGGGAGCTCTGGGGCCAACGTCCTGACTTTC
clone size: once; D gene: TRBD1; J gene: TRBJ1-4; V gene: TRBV6-5; CDR3 protein: CASSYRQGGDEKLFF; CDR3 DNA: TGTGCCAGCAGTTACCGACAGGGGGGAGATGAAAAACTGTTTTTT
clone size: -; D gene: TRBD1; J gene: TRBJ1-2; V gene: TRBV19; CDR3 protein: CASSKGAREYGYTF; CDR3 DNA: TGTGCCAGTAGTAAGGGGGCGCGGGAATATGGCTACACCTTC
clone size: -; D gene: TRBD1; J gene: TRBJ1-6; V gene: TRBV28; CDR3 protein: CASSSPGTGASPLHF; CDR3 DNA: TGTGCCAGCAGTTCCCCCGGGACAGGGGCCTCACCCCTCCACTTT
clone size: -; D gene: TRBD1; J gene: TRBJ2-7; V gene: TRBV6-5; CDR3 protein: CATWDSTYEQYF; CDR3 DNA: TGTGCCACCTGGGACAGTACCTACGAGCAGTACTTC
clone size: -; D gene: TRBD1; J gene: TRBJ2-1; V gene: TRBV18; CDR3 protein: CASSLQGALNNEQFF; CDR3 DNA: TGTGCCAGCTCACTACAGGGGGCACTGAACAATGAGCAGTTCTTC
clone size: many; D gene: -; J gene: TRBJ1-3; V gene: TRBV2; CDR3 protein: CASSETVNNPGNTIYF; CDR3 DNA: TGTGCCAGCAGTGAGACAGTCAACAACCCTGGAAACACCATATATTTT
clone size: -; D gene: -; J gene: TRBJ1-5; V gene: TRBV24-1; CDR3 protein: CATSDREYQPQHF; CDR3 DNA: TGTGCCACCAGTGATCGGGAGTACCAGCCCCAGCATTTT